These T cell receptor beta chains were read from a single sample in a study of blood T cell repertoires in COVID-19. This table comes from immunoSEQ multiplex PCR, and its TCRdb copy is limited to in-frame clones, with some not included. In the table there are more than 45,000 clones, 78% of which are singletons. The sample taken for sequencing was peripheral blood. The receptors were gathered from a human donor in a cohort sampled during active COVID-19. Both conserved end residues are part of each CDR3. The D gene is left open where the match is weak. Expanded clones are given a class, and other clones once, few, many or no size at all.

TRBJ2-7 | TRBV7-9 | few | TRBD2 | TGTGCCAGCAGCTTAGGGACTAGCGGTTCCTACGAGCAGTACTTC | CASSLGTSGSYEQYF
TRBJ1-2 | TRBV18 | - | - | TGTGCCAGCTCACCATTGGGACGGGAGGGCTACACCTTC | CASSPLGREGYTF
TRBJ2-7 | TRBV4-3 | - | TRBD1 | TGCGCCAGCAGCCAGAGAACAGGGGGCCTGGACGAGCAGTACTTC | CASSQRTGGLDEQYF
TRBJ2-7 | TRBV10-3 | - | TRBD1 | TGTGCCATCAGCCGGGACAGGGACTACGAGCAGTACTTC | CAISRDRDYEQYF
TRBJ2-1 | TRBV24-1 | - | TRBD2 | TGTGCCACCAGTGATGCCGCGGGGGGGATTTACAATGAGCAGTTCTTC | CATSDAAGGIYNEQFF
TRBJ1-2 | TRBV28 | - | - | TGTGCCAGCAGTTTACCCAGGGGTGGCGGCTACACCTTC | CASSLPRGGGYTF
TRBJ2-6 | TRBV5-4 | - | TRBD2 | TGTGCCAGCAGCTCGCCGGCGGGGGGGTACTCTGGGGCCAACGTCCTGACTTTC | CASSSPAGGYSGANVLTF
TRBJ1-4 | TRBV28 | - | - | TGTGCCAGCAGTTACCCCCGGGGGACTAATGAAAAACTGTTTTTT | CASSYPRGTNEKLFF
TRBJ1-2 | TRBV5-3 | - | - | TGTGCCAGAAGCTTGAGGACAGCCCATTTCTTATATGGCTACACCTTC | CARSLRTAHFLYGYTF
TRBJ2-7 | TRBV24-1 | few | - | TGTGCCACCAGTGAGAACAGGTACGAGCAGTACTTC | CATSENRYEQYF
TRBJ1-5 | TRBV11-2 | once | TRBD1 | TGTGCCAGCAGCCCCGAGGACAGGGAACTTTCCAATCAGCCCCAGCATTTT | CASSPEDRELSNQPQHF
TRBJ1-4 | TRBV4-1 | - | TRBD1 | TGCGCCAGCAGCCCCGGGACAGCCGCCTTCCCCACGAATGAAAAACTGTTTTTT | CASSPGTAAFPTNEKLFF
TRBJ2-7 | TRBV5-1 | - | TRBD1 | TGCGCCAGCGGGAGAGGGACAGGGGAAGCCTACGAGCAGTACTTC | CASGRGTGEAYEQYF
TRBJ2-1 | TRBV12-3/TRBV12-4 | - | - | TGTGCCAGCAGTTTGGAGAATGAGCAGTTCTTC | CASSLENEQFF
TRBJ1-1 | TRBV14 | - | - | TGTGCCAGCAGCCAAGAAATGGAAACAGTCATGAACACTGAAGCTTTCTTT | CASSQEMETVMNTEAFF
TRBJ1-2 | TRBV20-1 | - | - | TGCAGTGCTAGAGACTCCTATGGCTACACCTTC | CSARDSYGYTF
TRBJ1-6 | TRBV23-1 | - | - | TGCGCCAGCAGTCAATCTTTGACAGATAATTCACCCCTCCACTTT | CASSQSLTDNSPLHF
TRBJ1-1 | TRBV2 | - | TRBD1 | TGTGCCAGCAGTGAAGGGGGGACAGCTCTGAACACTGAAGCTTTCTTT | CASSEGGTALNTEAFF
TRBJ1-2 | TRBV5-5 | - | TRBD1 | TGTGCCAGCAGCTTAGGACAGGGGTTATATGGCTACACCTTC | CASSLGQGLYGYTF
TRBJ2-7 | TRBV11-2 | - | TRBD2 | TGTGCCAGCAGCTTAGAGCGGGGGGGGTTCTACGAGCAGTACTTC | CASSLERGGFYEQYF
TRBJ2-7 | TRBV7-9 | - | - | TGTGCCAGCAGCCAGACACAAACCTACGAGCAGTACTTC | CASSQTQTYEQYF
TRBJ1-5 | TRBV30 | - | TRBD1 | TGTGCCTGGAGTGTACAGGGGGGTCAGCCCCAGCATTTT | CAWSVQGGQPQHF
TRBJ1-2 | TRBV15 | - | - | TGTGCCACCAGCAGAGCCGGGACTCGCTATGGCTACACCTTC | CATSRAGTRYGYTF